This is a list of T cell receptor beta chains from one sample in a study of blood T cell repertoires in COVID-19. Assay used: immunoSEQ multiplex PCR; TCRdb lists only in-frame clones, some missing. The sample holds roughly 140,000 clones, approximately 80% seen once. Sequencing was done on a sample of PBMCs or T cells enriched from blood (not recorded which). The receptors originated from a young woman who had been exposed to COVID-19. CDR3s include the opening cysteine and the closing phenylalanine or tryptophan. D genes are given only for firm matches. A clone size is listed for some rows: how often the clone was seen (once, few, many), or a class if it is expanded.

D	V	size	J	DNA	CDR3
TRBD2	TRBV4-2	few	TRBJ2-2	TGTGCCAGCAGCCAAGAGTCGGGAGGAACCGGGGAGCTGTTTTTT	CASSQESGGTGELFF
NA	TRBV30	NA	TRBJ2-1	TGTGCCTGGAGTGGTAGCATAGCGCCGGGGGATGAGCAGTTCTTC	CAWSGSIAPGDEQFF
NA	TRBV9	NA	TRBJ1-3	TGTGCCAGCAGCGTAGTTGACAGCGTCTCTGGAAACACCATATATTTT	CASSVVDSVSGNTIYF
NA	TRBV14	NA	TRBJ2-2	TGTGCCAGCAGCCAAGGGCGCGGGTGGAACACCGGGGAGCTGTTTTTT	CASSQGRGWNTGELFF
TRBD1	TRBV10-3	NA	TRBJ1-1	TGTGCCATCAGTGACGACCCTAGGGACAGTTCGGGAGCTTTCTTT	CAISDDPRDSSGAFF
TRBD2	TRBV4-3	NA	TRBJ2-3	TGCGCCAGCAGCTCGCGGAGGACTAGCTCAGATACGCAGTATTTT	CASSSRRTSSDTQYF
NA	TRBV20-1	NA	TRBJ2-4	TGCAGTGCTAAACAAGAAAACATTCAGTACTTC	CSAKQENIQYF
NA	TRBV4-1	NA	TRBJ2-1	TGCGCCAGCAGCCTCTCCGGGACTCACCTGGATGAGCAGTTCTTC	CASSLSGTHLDEQFF
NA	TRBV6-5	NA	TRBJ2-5	TGTGCCAGCAGGGAGATCCCCCCAGGGTTTGAGACCCAGTACTTC	CASREIPPGFETQYF
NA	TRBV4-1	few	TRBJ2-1	TGCGCCAGCAGGGGACTGACCTACAATGAGCAGTTCTTC	CASRGLTYNEQFF
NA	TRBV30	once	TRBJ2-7	TGTGCCTGGAGTCTCCAGCAGGGGTTTTACGAGCAGTACTTC	CAWSLQQGFYEQYF
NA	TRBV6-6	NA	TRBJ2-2	TGTGCCAGCAGTAAGACAGGCTACACCGGGGAGCTGTTTTTT	CASSKTGYTGELFF
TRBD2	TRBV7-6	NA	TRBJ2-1	TGTGCCAGCAGCGAGAGCTCGGCGGGAGGGTACAATGAGCAGTTCTTC	CASSESSAGGYNEQFF
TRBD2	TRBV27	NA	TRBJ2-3	TGTGCCAGCAGTTCCCCTAGCGGGAGGGCCACAGATACGCAGTATTTT	CASSSPSGRATDTQYF
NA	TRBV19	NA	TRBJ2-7	TGTGCCAGTAGTGCTCGTAGCGAACTAACCTACGAGCAGTACTTC	CASSARSELTYEQYF
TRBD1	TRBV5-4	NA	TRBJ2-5	TGTGCCAGCAGCCAACAGGGGTCCCAAGAGACCCAGTACTTC	CASSQQGSQETQYF
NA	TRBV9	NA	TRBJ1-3	TGTGCCAGCAGCGCCCGGGGGGTCCATACTGGAAACACCATATATTTT	CASSARGVHTGNTIYF
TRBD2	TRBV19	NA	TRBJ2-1	TGTGCCAGTAGTATGGTCTTTAGCGGGAGCTACAATGAGCAGTTCTTC	CASSMVFSGSYNEQFF
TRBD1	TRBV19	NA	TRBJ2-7	TGTGCCAGTAGACAACGGGACAGGGGTGCCTACGAGCAGTACTTC	CASRQRDRGAYEQYF
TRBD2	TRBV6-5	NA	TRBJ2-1	TGTGCCAGCAGGTACCCCGGGCTAGCGGGAGATGAGCAGTTCTTC	CASRYPGLAGDEQFF
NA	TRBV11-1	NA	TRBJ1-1	TGTGCCAGCGCCTGGGATAGCGACACTGAAGCTTTCTTT	CASAWDSDTEAFF
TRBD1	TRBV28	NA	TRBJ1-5	TGTGCCAGCAGGTGGTCAGGGGGCCGGAGCCAGCCCCAGCATTTT	CASRWSGGRSQPQHF
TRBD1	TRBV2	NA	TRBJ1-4	TGTGCCAGCAGTGAAGCTGGGGCAGGGGGGGAAAAACTGTTTTTT	CASSEAGAGGEKLFF
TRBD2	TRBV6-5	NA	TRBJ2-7	TGTGCCAGCAGTTACTCTGGCGGGAGCTCCTACGAGCAGTACTTC	CASSYSGGSSYEQYF
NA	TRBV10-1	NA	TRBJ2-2	TGCGCCATCCAAGGAGGGTCAAAGTTGGCCGGGGAGCTGTTTTTT	CAIQGGSKLAGELFF
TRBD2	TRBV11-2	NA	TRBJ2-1	TGTGCCAGCAGGTTAGCGGGAGTCGACAATGAGCAGTTCTTC	CASRLAGVDNEQFF
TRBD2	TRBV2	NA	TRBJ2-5	TGTGCCCACGGGACTAGCGGGGCGATAGTCCAAGAGACCCAGTACTTC	CAHGTSGAIVQETQYF
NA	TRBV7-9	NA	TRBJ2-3	TGTGCCAGCAGCCTCACCGTGGGGCGACTAGAAGTTGTTGATACGCAGTATTTT	CASSLTVGRLEVVDTQYF
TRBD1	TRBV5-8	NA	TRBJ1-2	TGTGCCAGCAGCTTGTTGCCCGGACAGGCGGTAGGCTACACCTTC	CASSLLPGQAVGYTF
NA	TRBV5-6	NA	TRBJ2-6	TGTGCCAGCAGCGAGGAGGACAGCCGCTCTGGGGCCAACGTCCTGACTTTC	CASSEEDSRSGANVLTF
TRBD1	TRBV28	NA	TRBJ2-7	TGTGCCAGCAGTACAGGGGGTGGCAACGAGCAGTACTTC	CASSTGGGNEQYF
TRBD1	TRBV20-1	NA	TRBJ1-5	TGCAGTGCTAGTACCGGGACAGGGGATCAGCCCCAGCATTTT	CSASTGTGDQPQHF
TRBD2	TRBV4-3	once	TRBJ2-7	TGCGCCAGCAGCCAAATCTGGGACTACCTGTACGAGCAGTACTTC	CASSQIWDYLYEQYF
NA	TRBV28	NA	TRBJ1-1	TGTGCGACACTGGAACCAGGGGCGAGAGGAGCTTTCTTT	CATLEPGARGAFF
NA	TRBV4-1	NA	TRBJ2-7	TGCGCCAGCAGCCAAGATCGAGGGATCCCCTACGAGCAGTACTTC	CASSQDRGIPYEQYF
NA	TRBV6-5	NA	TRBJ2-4	TGTGCCAGCAGGGACATTTTAGCCAAAAACATTCAGTACTTC	CASRDILAKNIQYF
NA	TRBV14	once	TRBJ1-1	TGTGCCAGCAGCCAAACTTTAGGGGCCACTGAAGCTTTCTTT	CASSQTLGATEAFF
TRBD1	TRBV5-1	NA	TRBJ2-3	TGCGCCAGCGGGGGCACAGGGGGTTGGGAAGAAGATACGCAGTATTTT	CASGGTGGWEEDTQYF
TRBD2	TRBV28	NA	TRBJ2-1	TGTGCCAGCAGTTTGGGGTCTAGCGGTTTCTACAATGAGCAGTTCTTC	CASSLGSSGFYNEQFF
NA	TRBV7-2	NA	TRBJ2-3	TGTGCCAGCAGCTTAGCGAGAGGCACAGATACGCAGTATTTT	CASSLARGTDTQYF
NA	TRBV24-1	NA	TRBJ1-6	TGTGCCACCAGCGCCCCTCGCAGGGCAAATTCACCCCTCCACTTT	CATSAPRRANSPLHF
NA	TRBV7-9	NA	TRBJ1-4	TGTGCCAGCAGCTTAGGGAGGTTTGCTACTAATGAAAAACTGTTTTTT	CASSLGRFATNEKLFF
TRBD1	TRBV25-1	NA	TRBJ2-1	TGTGCCAGCAGTGCCAACAGGGGGCTTAGCTCCTACAATGAGCAGTTCTTC	CASSANRGLSSYNEQFF
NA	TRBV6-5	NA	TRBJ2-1	TGTGCCAGCAGGGACAGTCCTAGCTCCTACAATGAGCAGTTCTTC	CASRDSPSSYNEQFF
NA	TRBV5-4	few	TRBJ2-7	TGTGCCAGCAGCCTAGAAGCCGACGGAAAACCGACCTACGAGCAGTACTTC	CASSLEADGKPTYEQYF
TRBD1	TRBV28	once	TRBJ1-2	TGTGCCAGCGGAGACAGGGCCCAACTTAACTATGGCTACACCTTC	CASGDRAQLNYGYTF
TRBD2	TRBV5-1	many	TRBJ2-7	TGCGCCAGCAGCCTTCTGACTAGCGGGAGCTACGAGCAGTACTTC	CASSLLTSGSYEQYF
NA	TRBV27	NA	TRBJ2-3	TGTGCCAGCAGTTTCCTAGATACGCAGTATTTT	CASSFLDTQYF
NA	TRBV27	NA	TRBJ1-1	TGTGCCAGCAGTTTAGGGCAGGCTGCTTTCTTT	CASSLGQAAFF
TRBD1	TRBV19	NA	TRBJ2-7	TGTGCCAGTAGTATTGCGGGTCGACAGGGGAACCACGAGCAGTACTTC	CASSIAGRQGNHEQYF
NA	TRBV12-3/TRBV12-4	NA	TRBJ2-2	TGTGCCAGCAGTTCCTCGAACACCGGGGAGCTGTTTTTT	CASSSSNTGELFF